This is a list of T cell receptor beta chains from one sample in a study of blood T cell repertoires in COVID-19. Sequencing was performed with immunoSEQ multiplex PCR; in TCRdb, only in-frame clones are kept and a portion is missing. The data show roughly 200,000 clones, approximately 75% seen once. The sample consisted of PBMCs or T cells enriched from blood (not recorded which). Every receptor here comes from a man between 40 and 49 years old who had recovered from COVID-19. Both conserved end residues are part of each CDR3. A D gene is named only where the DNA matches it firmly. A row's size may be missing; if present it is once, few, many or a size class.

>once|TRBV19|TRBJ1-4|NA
CASKAGSINEKLFF
TGTGCCAGTAAGGCGGGCAGTATTAATGAAAAACTGTTTTTT
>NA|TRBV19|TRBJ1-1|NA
CASSIGGYTEAFF
TGTGCCAGTAGTATCGGGGGGTACACTGAAGCTTTCTTT
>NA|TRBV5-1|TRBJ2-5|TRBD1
CASSYRTGGQETQYF
TGCGCCAGCAGCTACCGGACAGGGGGGCAAGAGACCCAGTACTTC
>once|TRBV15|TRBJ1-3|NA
CATSRHRTLSGNTIYF
TGTGCCACCAGCAGACACAGGACCCTCTCTGGAAACACCATATATTTT
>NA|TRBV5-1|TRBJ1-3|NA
CASSLAGGPWSAGNTIYF
TGCGCCAGCAGCTTGGCCGGAGGGCCCTGGTCGGCCGGAAACACCATATATTTT
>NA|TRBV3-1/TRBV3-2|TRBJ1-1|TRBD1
CASSPGQENTEAFF
TGTGCCAGCAGCCCGGGACAGGAGAACACTGAAGCTTTCTTT
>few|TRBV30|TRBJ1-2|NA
CAWLGGYGYTF
TGTGCCTGGCTAGGAGGGTATGGCTACACCTTC
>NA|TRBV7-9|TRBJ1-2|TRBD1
CASSLLIQGAAGYTF
TGTGCCAGCAGCTTATTAATACAGGGGGCGGCTGGCTACACCTTC
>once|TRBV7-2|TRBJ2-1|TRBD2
CASSPGTSGGGEQFF
TGTGCCAGCAGCCCTGGGACTAGCGGGGGGGGCGAGCAGTTCTTC
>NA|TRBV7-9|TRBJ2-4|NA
CASSGVGAYKNIQYF
TGTGCCAGCAGCGGCGTGGGCGCATACAAAAACATTCAGTACTTC
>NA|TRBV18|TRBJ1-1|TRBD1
CASSRQGVVDTEAFF
TGTGCCAGCTCACGACAGGGCGTGGTGGACACTGAAGCTTTCTTT
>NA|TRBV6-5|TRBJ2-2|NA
CASRLGQMNTGELFF
TGTGCCAGCAGATTGGGCCAGATGAACACCGGGGAGCTGTTTTTT
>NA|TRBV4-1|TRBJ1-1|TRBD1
CASSQGTNRGSTEAFF
TGCGCCAGCAGCCAAGGGACCAACAGGGGAAGTACTGAAGCTTTCTTT
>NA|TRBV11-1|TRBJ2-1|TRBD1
CASSSRQGASYNEQFF
TGTGCCAGCAGCTCCCGACAGGGGGCTTCCTACAATGAGCAGTTCTTC
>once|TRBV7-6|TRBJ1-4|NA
CASSRVVATNEKLFF
TGTGCCAGCAGCCGCGTAGTTGCAACTAATGAAAAACTGTTTTTT
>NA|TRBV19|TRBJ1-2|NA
CASSEMGGTLYGYTF
TGTGCCAGCAGTGAAATGGGGGGGACACTCTATGGCTACACCTTC
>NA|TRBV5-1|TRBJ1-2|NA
CASSFLYAGDNYGYTF
TGCGCCAGCAGTTTCCTCTATGCAGGTGATAACTATGGCTACACCTTC
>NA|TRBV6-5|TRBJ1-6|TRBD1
CASSIRTGVESPLHF
TGTGCCAGCAGTATTAGGACAGGGGTAGAGTCACCCCTCCACTTT
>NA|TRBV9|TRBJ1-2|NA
CASSPQDLSGYTF
TGTGCCAGCAGCCCCCAGGATCTGTCTGGCTACACCTTC
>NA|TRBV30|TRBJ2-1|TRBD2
CAWSVLGSGRGEQFF
TGTGCCTGGAGCGTGCTAGGTAGCGGGCGTGGTGAGCAGTTCTTC
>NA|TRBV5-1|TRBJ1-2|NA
CASSLAETSNYGYTF
TGCGCCAGCAGCTTGGCTGAGACATCGAACTATGGCTACACCTTC
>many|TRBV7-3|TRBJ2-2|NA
CASSTEGELFF
TGTGCCAGCAGCACAGAGGGGGAGCTGTTTTTT
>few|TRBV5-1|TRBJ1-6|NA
CASSGNSGINSPLHF
TGCGCCAGCAGCGGAAACTCAGGGATAAATTCACCCCTCCACTTT
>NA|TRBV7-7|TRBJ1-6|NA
CASSSHRNSPLHF
TGTGCCAGCAGCTCTCACAGGAATTCACCCCTCCACTTT
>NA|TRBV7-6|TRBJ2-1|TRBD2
CASSSPASGTFNEQFF
TGTGCCAGCAGCTCCCCGGCTAGCGGGACCTTCAATGAGCAGTTCTTC
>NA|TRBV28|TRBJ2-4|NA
CASSGVLLRASAKNIQYF
TGTGCCAGCAGTGGGGTGTTGTTGAGGGCGAGCGCCAAAAACATTCAGTACTTC
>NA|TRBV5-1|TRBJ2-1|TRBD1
CASSPRTGGSSYNEQFF
TGCGCCAGCAGCCCCCGGACAGGGGGGAGCTCCTACAATGAGCAGTTCTTC
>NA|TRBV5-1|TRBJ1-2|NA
CASSPGDGYTF
TGCGCCAGCAGCCCCGGAGATGGCTACACCTTC
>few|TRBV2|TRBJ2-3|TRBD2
CASSGTSGRATQYF
TGTGCCAGCAGTGGGACTAGCGGGAGAGCTACGCAGTATTTT
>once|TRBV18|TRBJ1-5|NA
CASSQGGPNQPQHF
TGTGCCAGCTCACAAGGGGGACCCAATCAGCCCCAGCATTTT
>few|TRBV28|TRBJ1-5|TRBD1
CASSISHGTVSQPQHF
TGTGCCAGCAGTATATCGCACGGGACAGTGAGTCAGCCCCAGCATTTT
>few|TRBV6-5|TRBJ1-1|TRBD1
CASSYDGQGNTEAFF
TGTGCCAGCAGTTACGATGGACAGGGGAACACTGAAGCTTTCTTT
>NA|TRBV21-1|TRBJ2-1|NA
CASSKDKEGGRFDEQFF
TGTGCCAGCAGCAAAGATAAGGAGGGCGGGAGGTTCGATGAGCAGTTCTTC
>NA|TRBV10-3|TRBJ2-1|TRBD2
CAISAGGDNEQFF
TGTGCCATCTCGGCGGGGGGGGACAATGAGCAGTTCTTC
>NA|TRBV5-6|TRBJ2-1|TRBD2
CASSRRTSGRINEQFF
TGTGCCAGCAGCCGTAGGACTAGCGGGAGGATCAATGAGCAGTTCTTC
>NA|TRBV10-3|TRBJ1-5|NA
CAISGTGGENQPQHF
TGTGCCATCAGTGGTACGGGCGGGGAAAATCAGCCCCAGCATTTT
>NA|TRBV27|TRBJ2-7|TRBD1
CASSFHPRQGGPYEQYF
TGTGCCAGCAGTTTCCACCCACGACAGGGCGGACCCTACGAGCAGTACTTC
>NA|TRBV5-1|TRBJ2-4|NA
CASSLSPGVAKNIQYF
TGCGCCAGCAGCTTGTCGCCAGGGGTAGCCAAAAACATTCAGTACTTC
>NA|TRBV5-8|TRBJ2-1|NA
CASSLRLSNEQFF
TGTGCCAGCAGCTTACGACTATCCAATGAGCAGTTCTTC
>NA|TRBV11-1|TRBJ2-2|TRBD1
CASSRTGWAGELFF
TGTGCCAGCAGCCGGACAGGATGGGCCGGGGAGCTGTTTTTT
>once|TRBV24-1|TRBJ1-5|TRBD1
CATSDQGAGGKPQHF
TGTGCCACCAGTGACCAGGGCGCAGGGGGTAAGCCCCAGCATTTT